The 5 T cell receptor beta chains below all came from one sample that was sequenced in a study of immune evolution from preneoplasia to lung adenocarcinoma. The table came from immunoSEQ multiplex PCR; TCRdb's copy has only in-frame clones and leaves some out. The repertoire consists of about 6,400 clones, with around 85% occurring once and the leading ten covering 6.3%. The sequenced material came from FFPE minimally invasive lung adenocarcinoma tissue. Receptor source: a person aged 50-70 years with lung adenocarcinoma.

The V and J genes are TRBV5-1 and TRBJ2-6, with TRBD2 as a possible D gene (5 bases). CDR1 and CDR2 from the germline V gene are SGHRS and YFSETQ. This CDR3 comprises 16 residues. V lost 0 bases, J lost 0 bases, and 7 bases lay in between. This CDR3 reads CASSLVGSSGANVLTF. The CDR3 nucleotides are TGCGCCAGCAGCTTGGTAGGGAGCTCTGGGGCCAACGTCCTGACTTTC.

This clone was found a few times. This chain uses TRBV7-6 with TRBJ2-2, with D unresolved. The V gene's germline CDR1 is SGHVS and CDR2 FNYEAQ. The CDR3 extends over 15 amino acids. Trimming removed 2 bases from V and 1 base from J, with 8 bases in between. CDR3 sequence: CASSLLDGNTGELFF. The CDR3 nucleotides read TGTGCCAGCAGCTTACTGGACGGGAACACCGGGGAGCTGTTTTTT.

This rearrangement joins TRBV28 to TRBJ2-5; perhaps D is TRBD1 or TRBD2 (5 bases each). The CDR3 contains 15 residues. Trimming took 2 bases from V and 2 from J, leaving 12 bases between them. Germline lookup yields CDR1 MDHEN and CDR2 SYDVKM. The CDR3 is CASSLIGTGQETQYF. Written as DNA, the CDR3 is TGTGCCAGCAGTTTAATAGGGACGGGACAAGAGACCCAGTACTTC.

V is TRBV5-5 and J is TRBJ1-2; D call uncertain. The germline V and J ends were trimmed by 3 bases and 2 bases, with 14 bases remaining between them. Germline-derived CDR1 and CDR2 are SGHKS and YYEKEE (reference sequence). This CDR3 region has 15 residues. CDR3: CASSYDGGINYGYTF. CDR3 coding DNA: TGTGCCAGCAGCTACGACGGAGGAATCAACTATGGCTACACCTTC.

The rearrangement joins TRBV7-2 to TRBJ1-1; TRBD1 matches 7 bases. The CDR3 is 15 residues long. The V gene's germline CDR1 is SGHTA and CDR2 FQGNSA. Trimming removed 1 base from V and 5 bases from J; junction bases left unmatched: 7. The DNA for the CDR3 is TGTGCCAGCAGCTTAGGTTATAACAGGGGAACTGAAGCTTTCTTT. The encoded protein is CASSLGYNRGTEAFF.